These 22 T cell receptor beta chains were all obtained from the same sample, sequenced in a study of T cells after posttransplantation cyclophosphamide. Repertoires were generated with immunoSEQ multiplex PCR, while TCRdb's copy carries only in-frame clones and drops some. Observed in the sample are some 46,000 clones, none of them singletons. The sequencing sample was made of PBMCs. The receptors come from a man aged 35 to 55 in good health, CMV-negative, and a related stem cell transplant donor.

This clone was found a few times. This chain joins TRBV28 and TRBJ1-1; D is possibly TRBD1 (6 bases). The CDR3 covers 15 residues. Trimming cost V 6 bases and J 4 bases, with 18 bases left between them. Germline V CDR1 and CDR2: MDHEN, SYDVKM. CDR3 sequence reads: CASRRGGTSSTEAFF. CDR3 nucleotides: TGTGCCAGCAGAAGGGGGGGGACCTCGAGCACTGAAGCTTTCTTT. The whole variable domain, remainder taken from reference TRBV28 and TRBJ1-1, is DVKVTQSSRYLVKRTGEKVFLECVQDMDHENMFWYRQDPGLGLRLIYFSYDVKMKEKGDIPEGYSVSREKKERFSLILESASTNQTSMYLCASRRGGTSSTEAFFGQGTRLTVV.

This clone was counted at least ten times. The V gene is TRBV6-5, the J gene TRBJ1-2; D may be TRBD1 (5 bases). CDR3 length: 15 residues. V gave up 6 bases and J gave up 4 bases, with 18 bases separating them. Germline CDR1 MNHEY, CDR2 SVGAGI. CDR3 residues: CASRRGLEGVYGYTF. The CDR3 DNA reads as TGTGCCAGCAGACGGGGACTCGAGGGAGTCTATGGCTACACCTTC.

In its sample, this clone was seen many times. The chain links TRBV19 to TRBJ2-2; 11 bases are shared with TRBD2. Germline trimming cut 5 bases from V and 5 bases from J; bases unmatched to any gene: 4. The CDR3 is made up of 15 amino acids. CDR1 LNHDA and CDR2 SQIVND come from the germline V gene (reference sequence). The CDR3 region is CASSEVAGGTGELFF. The CDR3 region has the DNA TGTGCCAGTAGTGAGGTAGCGGGAGGGACCGGGGAGCTGTTTTTT.

This clone showed up many times. The chain joins TRBV21-1 to TRBJ2-7; the DNA was not used to check the table's D call, TRBD1. TRBV21-1 corresponds to a pseudogene. This CDR3 is built from 17 residues. CDR3 sequence (DNA): TGTGCCAGCAGCAAATCGAGTAGAGACAGGGGGATCTACGAGCAGTACGTC. It encodes CASSKSSRDRGIYEQYV.

This clone was counted ten times or more. The chain combines TRBV19 with TRBJ2-5; D possibly corresponds to TRBD2 (7 bases). This CDR3 is built from 16 residues. Germline V gene data show CDR1 as LNHDA and CDR2 as SQIVND (reference sequence). V shed 3 bases and J shed 5 bases, with 19 bases lying between them. The CDR3: CASSMRGPTVMETQYF. CDR3 nucleotide sequence: TGTGCCAGTAGTATGCGGGGGCCCACGGTGATGGAGACCCAGTACTTC.

V is TRBV9 and J is TRBJ2-1, with D possibly TRBD2 on 6 matching bases. CDR1 is SGDLS and CDR2 is YYNGEE in the germline V gene. The V gene lost 1 base and the J gene lost 5 bases, with 10 bases spanning the gap. The CDR3 sequence is 14 residues long. The CDR3 spells CASSVWGEDNEQFF. DNA of the CDR3: TGTGCCAGCAGCGTATGGGGGGAGGACAATGAGCAGTTCTTC.

This clone was counted at least ten times. The chain has TRBV12-5 and TRBJ2-3, with TRBD2 identical over 11 bases. The CDR3 has 15 amino acids. CDR1 is LGHNT and CDR2 is FRNRAP in the germline V gene. The trim removed 3 bases at V and 3 bases at J, leaving 2 bases unmatched. Here the CDR3 reads CASGFPSGRTDTQYF. For the CDR3, the DNA is TGTGCTAGTGGTTTCCCTAGCGGGAGGACAGATACGCAGTATTTT.

This clone has ten or more counts. For the CDR3, the DNA is TGTGCCAGCAGCCGAAGCACGGGGGAGACCCAGTACTTC. Encoded protein: CASSRSTGETQYF. This chain connects TRBV7-3 to TRBJ2-5; a possible D gene is TRBD2 (5 bases). The CDR3 has 13 amino acids. The germline gives CDR1 SGHTA, CDR2 FQGTGA. V was cut by 5 bases and J by 5 bases, with 12 bases left in between.

This clone was picked up many times. This sequence joins TRBV21-1 and TRBJ2-4; no DNA check was done on the table's D call, TRBD1. TRBV21-1 corresponds to a pseudogene. This CDR3 comprises 14 residues. CDR3 protein: CANKTQGTKNIQYF. The CDR3 DNA reads as TGTGCCAACAAGACCCAGGGGACCAAAAACATTCAGTACTTC.

Ten or more counts support this clone. The V gene is TRBV4-1, the J gene TRBJ1-5; possible D gene TRBD1, 5 bases. V lost 3 bases to trimming and J lost 4 bases, with 16 bases between them. The germline V gene has CDR1 MGHRA and CDR2 YSYEKL. The CDR3 is made up of 16 amino acids. CDR3 nucleotides: TGCGCCAGCAGCCAGGAGTGGGGGGTGACTAATCAGCCCCAGCATTTT. Its translation: CASSQEWGVTNQPQHF.

Only a few counts were recorded for this clone. This rearrangement joins TRBV29-1 to TRBJ1-1; D gene ambiguous. Trimming removed 3 bases at V and 1 base at J, with 3 bases between. Germline V gives CDR1 SQVTM, CDR2 ANQGSEA. The CDR3 length is 11 residues. The CDR3 is CSVDWNTEAFF. The DNA for the CDR3 is TGCAGCGTTGACTGGAACACTGAAGCTTTCTTT.

This clone was seen ten or more times. The chain recombines TRBV30 with TRBJ1-1; 7 bases match TRBD1. The V segment lost 4 bases and the J segment 0 bases; nucleotides outside the gene matches: 20. This CDR3 contains 19 residues. CDR1 and CDR2 from the germline V gene are GTSNPN and SVGIG (reference sequence). CDR3 in amino acids: CAWIAPYGQESKMNTEAFF. CDR3 coding DNA: TGTGCCTGGATTGCCCCGTATGGACAGGAAAGCAAGATGAACACTGAAGCTTTCTTT.

This clone was recorded many times. J is TRBJ2-1 and V is TRBV27; D may be TRBD1 (6 bases). In germline, CDR1 is MNHEY, CDR2 SMNVEV (reference sequence). V lost 3 bases and J 9 bases, leaving 18 bases between the germline ends. The CDR3 runs 15 residues. The CDR3 nucleotides are TGTGCCAGCAGTTTTTGGTGGACAGAGGGCGGTGAGCAGTTCTTC. It encodes CASSFWWTEGGEQFF.

This clone has ten or more counts. V is TRBV30 and J is TRBJ2-3, with 7 bases fitting TRBD2. The CDR3 is 14 residues long. With 1 base clipped from V and 2 bases from J, the junction kept 3 bases outside the gene matches. Germline-derived CDR1 and CDR2 are GTSNPN and SVGIG (reference sequence). This chain's CDR3 is CAWSGAGSTDTQYF. CDR3 nucleotide sequence: TGTGCCTGGAGTGGAGCGGGGTCCACAGATACGCAGTATTTT.

This clone appeared a few times. J is TRBJ2-1 and V is TRBV27; perhaps TRBD2 as D (6 bases). The CDR3 has 13 residues. Trimming cost V 10 bases and J 4 bases, with 14 bases left between them. CDR1 is MNHEY, CDR2 SMNVEV, per germline (reference sequence). CDR3 protein: CATSRGVYNEQFF. Written as DNA, the CDR3 is TGTGCCACCTCTCGCGGGGTATACAATGAGCAGTTCTTC.

This clone was found many times. The chain couples TRBV19 to TRBJ1-4; 10 bases align to TRBD1. The CDR3 has 17 residues. CDR1 and CDR2 from the germline V gene are LNHDA and SQIVND (reference sequence). Trimming took 2 bases from V and 5 from J; bases not matched to a gene: 8. CDR3 in DNA: TGTGCCAGTAGTATATACGCCGGGACAGGGGTGAATGAAAAACTGTTTTTT. Residues: CASSIYAGTGVNEKLFF. The full variable domain, in which reference TRBV19 and TRBJ1-4 provide the parts outside the CDR3, is DGGITQSPKYLFRKEGQNVTLSCEQNLNHDAMYWYRQDPGQGLRLIYYSQIVNDFQKGDIAEGYSVSREKKESFPLTVTSAQKNPTAFYLCASSIYAGTGVNEKLFFGSGTQLSVL.

This clone was seen repeatedly, ten times or more. The V and J genes are TRBV6-4 and TRBJ1-2; D not resolved. CDR1 is MRHNA and CDR2 is SNTAGT in the germline V gene. The CDR3 has 14 residues. The germline V and J ends were trimmed by 4 bases and 0 bases, with 9 bases remaining between them. The DNA for the CDR3 is TGTGCCAGCAGTGTGGAGCTGTCTAACTATGGCTACACCTTC. Its protein is CASSVELSNYGYTF.

This clone showed up many times. This chain joins TRBV4-1 and TRBJ1-2; D may be TRBD1 (6 bases). Trimming removed 2 bases from V and 4 bases from J, with 8 bases in between. CDR3 length equals 13 residues. CDR1 is MGHRA, CDR2 YSYEKL, per germline. CDR3 in amino acids: CASSQKDSYGYTF. The DNA of the CDR3 is TGCGCCAGCAGCCAAAAGGACAGCTATGGCTACACCTTC.

This clone was found many times. V is TRBV6-1 and J is TRBJ2-3; 10 bases are a match to TRBD2. Germline V gene data show CDR1 as MNHNS and CDR2 as SASEGT. Trimming at V came to 5 bases and at J to 5 bases, leaving 7 bases not matched to a gene. This CDR3 region has 15 residues. This chain's CDR3 is CASSHASGSGDTQYF. In DNA, the CDR3 is TGTGCCAGCAGTCACGCTAGCGGGAGTGGAGATACGCAGTATTTT.

This clone has a count of ten or more. The chain uses TRBV6-1 and TRBJ2-1; a weak D match, TRBD1 (6 bases). Trimming left V 5 bases short and J 6 bases short, with 11 bases between. The germline V gene has CDR1 MNHNS and CDR2 SASEGT. The CDR3 covers 13 residues. The CDR3 bases are TGTGCCAGCAGTAATGGACAGAGCAATGAGCAGTTCTTC. Translated: CASSNGQSNEQFF.

This clone occurred many times. The rearrangement joins TRBV18 to TRBJ1-4; 7 positions agree with TRBD1. CDR1 and CDR2 from the germline V gene are KGHSH and LQKENI. The CDR3 consists of 14 residues. V shed 5 bases and J 5 bases; nucleotides not matched to a gene: 5. The CDR3 here is CASSSGQSNEKLFF. The CDR3 bases are TGTGCCAGCTCATCGGGACAGTCGAATGAAAAACTGTTTTTT.

The chain joins TRBV19 to TRBJ1-1; D is possibly TRBD1 (5 bases). This CDR3 is built from 14 residues. Deletions cut 9 bases from V and 0 bases from J, with 14 bases between. Germline V gives CDR1 LNHDA, CDR2 SQIVND (reference sequence). The CDR3 DNA sequence: TGTGCCAGCGCCACGGGGGAAATGAACACTGAAGCTTTCTTT. Amino acids: CASATGEMNTEAFF.